The rows below give T cell receptor beta chains drawn from one sample of a study of response to subunit inactivated influenza vaccine. From the RT-PCR reads, TCRdb called clonotypes with MiXCR, one entry per CDR3 protein. The sample holds 500,000 to 600,000 distinct CDR3 sequences, 10% to 15% seen once. Sequenced here: PBMCs from blood, sampled 45 days after vaccination. The origin of the receptors is a man aged 50 or older who received an inactivated influenza vaccine. Both conserved end residues are part of each CDR3. The D gene is left open where the match is weak. The size entry is marked missing in some rows and otherwise reads once, few, many or a size class.

clone_size d_call j_call v_call cdr3_nt cdr3_aa
NA NA TRBJ2-5 TRBV29-1 TGCAGCGTTGGATTTGGGACTTCGAAAGAGACCCAGTACTTC CSVGFGTSKETQYF
NA NA TRBJ2-7 TRBV12-3/TRBV12-4 TGTGCCAGCAGTTCGGTCGGGGGGCCCTCCCCCTTCTACGAGCAGTACTTC CASSSVGGPSPFYEQYF
few NA TRBJ2-3 TRBV5-5 TGTGCCAGCAGCTTTACACGGGTTCAGGATACGCAGTATTTT CASSFTRVQDTQYF
few NA TRBJ1-1 TRBV5-1 TGCGCCAGCAGCTTGGATGGGATCTCGGGGACTGAAGCTTTCTTT CASSLDGISGTEAFF
many TRBD2 TRBJ2-1 TRBV5-5 TGTGCCAGCAGCCCGACCGGGACTAGCGGGGGCGGCGTGTTCTTC CASSPTGTSGGGVFF
few NA TRBJ2-7 TRBV15 TGTGCCACCAGCAGTATCAGGGGCTACTCCTACGAGCAGTACTTC CATSSIRGYSYEQYF
few NA TRBJ2-7 TRBV6-2/TRBV6-3 TGTGCCAGCAGTTACACCCCCGGGACCTACGAGCAGTACTTC CASSYTPGTYEQYF
few NA TRBJ2-5 TRBV7-9 TGTGCCAGCAGCTTACGTGGTTCAGAGACCCAGTACTTC CASSLRGSETQYF
many TRBD1 TRBJ2-1 TRBV12-3/TRBV12-4 TGTGCCAGCAGGGGCCGGGACAGGGTTGGGGGTGAGCAGTTCTTC CASRGRDRVGGEQFF
few TRBD2 TRBJ2-5 TRBV10-3 TGTGCCATCAGTGAGGTGGTTTTTCTAGCGGGAGACCTGGAGACCCAGTACTTC CAISEVVFLAGDLETQYF
NA NA TRBJ1-6 TRBV7-2 TGTGCCAGCAGCATCCCTGGGTGGAATTCACCCCTCCACTTT CASSIPGWNSPLHF
NA NA TRBJ2-3 TRBV20-1 TGCAGTGCACCACGACTAGACCCTAGCACAGATACGCAGTATTTT CSAPRLDPSTDTQYF